This TCR beta chain originates from a study of T-cell reconstitution after alpha-beta-depleted transplantation in children. Overall study findings and caveats: Hyperexpanded clones declined; after one year, newly produced T cells mostly supplied diversity. Several hundred expanded graft clones reportedly were the source of alpha-beta T cells about two months after transplant. Where some patients showed high TCRbeta diversity at day 60, it came from recipient T cells and thymic progenitors that had survived.

The CDR3 is 15 amino acids. Trimming took 1 base from V and 6 from J, leaving 13 bases between them. Germline-derived CDR1 and CDR2 are KGHSH and LQKENI. This clonotype was detected ten times or more. What it binds is not known. The authors prepared the TCRbeta library with unique molecular identifiers. TCRdb independently ran MiXCR on the PCR reads; one entry per CDR3 protein. The data hold approximately 1,000,000 distinct CDR3 sequences, with roughly 29% observed a single time. The source was PBMCs, mostly from graft donor cells, collected 360 days after TCRalphabeta/CD19-depleted stem cell transplant. The receptor's source is a boy less than two years old who had a stem cell transplant for SCID, so the T cells may come from the graft donor. The genes are TRBV18 and TRBJ2-1, with D possibly TRBD1 on 5 matching bases. CDR3 bases: TGTGCCAGCTCACCACGGGGCAGGGATGGCAATGAGCAGTTCTTC. Protein product: CASSPRGRDGNEQFF.